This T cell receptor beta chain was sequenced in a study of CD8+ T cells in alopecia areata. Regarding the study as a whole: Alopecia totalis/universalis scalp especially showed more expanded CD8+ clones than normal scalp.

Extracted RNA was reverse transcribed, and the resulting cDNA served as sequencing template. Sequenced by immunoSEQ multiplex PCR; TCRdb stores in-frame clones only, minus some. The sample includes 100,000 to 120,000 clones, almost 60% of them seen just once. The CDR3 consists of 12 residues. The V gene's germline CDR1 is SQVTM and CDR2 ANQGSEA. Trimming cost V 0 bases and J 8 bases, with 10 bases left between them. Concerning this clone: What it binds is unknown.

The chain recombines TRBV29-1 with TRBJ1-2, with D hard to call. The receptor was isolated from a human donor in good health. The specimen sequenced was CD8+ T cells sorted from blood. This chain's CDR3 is CSVEEGLGGYTF. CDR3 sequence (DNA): TGCAGCGTTGAAGAAGGGCTGGGCGGCTACACCTTC.